A single T cell receptor (beta chain) is shown here with its context. Its matching antigen is unknown. From the RT-PCR reads, TCRdb called clonotypes with MiXCR, one entry per CDR3 protein. The sample records about 500,000 distinct CDR3 sequences, approximately 17% being singletons. Trimming cost V 5 bases and J 1 base, with 12 bases left between them. The CDR3 runs 14 residues. These data belong to a study of response to subunit inactivated influenza vaccine. General study results and limits: The study's authors posited that every seasonal influenza vaccination enlists few new T cells.

The sequence derives from a man between 50 and 75 years old who received an inactivated influenza vaccine. The sequencing here drew on CD4+ T cells sorted from PBMCs, taken about 24 months after vaccination. The V and J genes are TRBV12-3 or TRBV12-4 and TRBJ2-7; D is unclear. CDR3 protein: CASSPERRSYEQYF. CDR3 in DNA: TGTGCCAGCAGTCCCGAGCGCAGGTCCTACGAGCAGTACTTC.